Detailed here is one T cell receptor (beta chain). Its specificity is not known. The CDR3 contains 18 residues. CDR1 is SGHTA, CDR2 FQGNSA, per germline. By phenotype, naive CD8+ T cells were CD45RO-CCR7+CD27+CD95-. This entry belongs to a study of CXCR3-negative and CXCR3-positive naive CD8 T cells. Researchers prepared the TRB cDNA libraries using 5' RACE with UMI labels. TCRdb reprocessed the 5' RACE reads; each CDR3 protein has one entry and no DNA is given. The sample has about 5,900 distinct CDR3 sequences, and its top ten clones hold 1% to 1.5%. Study outcomes and limitations: Hydrophobicity of TRB CDR3s was greater in CXCR3-positive naive cells than in CXCR3-negative naive cells. Naive cells that were CXCR3-negative or CXCR3-positive used TRBV-TRBJ genes alike, while memory cells diverged.

This clonotype was obtained from a human donor in good health. Some clones in this sample may be carry-over from other donors' samples. Sequences were obtained from naive CXCR3- CD8+ T cells from blood. As to subset: CD45RO-CCR7+CD27+CD95- naive CD8+ T cells lacking CXCR3 (TNR3-). The V call is TRBV7-2, the J call TRBJ2-3; TCRdb selects TRBD2, and the lack of DNA leaves this call unchecked. This CDR3 reads CASSLPSGLAGSTDTQYF. Together with reference TRBV7-2 and TRBJ2-3, the CDR3 gives the full variable domain: GAGVSQSPSNKVTEKGKDVELRCDPISGHTALYWYRQSLGQGLEFLIYFQGNSAPDKSGLPSDRFSAERTGGSVSTLTIQRTQQEDSAVYLCASSLPSGLAGSTDTQYFGPGTRLTVL.